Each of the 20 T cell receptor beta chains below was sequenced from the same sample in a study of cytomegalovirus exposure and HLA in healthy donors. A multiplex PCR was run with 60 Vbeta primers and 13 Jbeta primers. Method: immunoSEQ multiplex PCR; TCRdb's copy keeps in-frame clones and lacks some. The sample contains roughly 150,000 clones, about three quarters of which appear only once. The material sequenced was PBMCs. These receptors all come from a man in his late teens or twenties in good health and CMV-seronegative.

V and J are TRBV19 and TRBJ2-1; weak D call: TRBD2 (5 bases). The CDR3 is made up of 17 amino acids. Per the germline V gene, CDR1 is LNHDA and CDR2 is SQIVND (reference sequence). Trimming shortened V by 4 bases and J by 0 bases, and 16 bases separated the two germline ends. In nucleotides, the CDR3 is TGTGCCAGTAGTACTCGCTTAGCGAGCCCCTCCTACAATGAGCAGTTCTTC. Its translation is CASSTRLASPSYNEQFF.

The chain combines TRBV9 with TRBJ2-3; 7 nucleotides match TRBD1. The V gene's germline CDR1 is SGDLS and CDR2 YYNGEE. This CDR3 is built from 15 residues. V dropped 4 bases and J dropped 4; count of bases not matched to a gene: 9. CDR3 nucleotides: TGTGCCAGCAGCCCCGACAGGGTGGGCGCAGATACGCAGTATTTT. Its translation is CASSPDRVGADTQYF.

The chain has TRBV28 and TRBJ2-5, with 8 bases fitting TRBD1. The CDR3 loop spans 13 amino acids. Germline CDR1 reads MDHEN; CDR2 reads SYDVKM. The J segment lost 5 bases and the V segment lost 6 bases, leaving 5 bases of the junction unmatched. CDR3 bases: TGTGCCAGCAGAGACAGGGGTACGGAGACCCAGTACTTC. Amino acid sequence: CASRDRGTETQYF.

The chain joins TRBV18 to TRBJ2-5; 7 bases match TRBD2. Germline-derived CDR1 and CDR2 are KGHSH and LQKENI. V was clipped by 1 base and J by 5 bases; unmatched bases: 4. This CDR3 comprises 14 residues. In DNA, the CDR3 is TGTGCCAGCTCACCACGGGGGGGTAAGGAGACCCAGTACTTC. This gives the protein CASSPRGGKETQYF.

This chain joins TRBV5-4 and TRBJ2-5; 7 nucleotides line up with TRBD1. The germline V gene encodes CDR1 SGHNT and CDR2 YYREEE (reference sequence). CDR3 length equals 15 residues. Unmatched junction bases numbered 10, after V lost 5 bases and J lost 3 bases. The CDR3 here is CASSPEGDSEETQYF. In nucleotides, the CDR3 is TGTGCCAGCAGTCCGGAAGGGGACAGTGAAGAGACCCAGTACTTC. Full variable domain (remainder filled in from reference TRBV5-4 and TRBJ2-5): ETGVTQSPTHLIKTRGQQVTLRCSSQSGHNTVSWYQQALGQGPQFIFQYYREEENGRGNFPPRFSGLQFPNYSSELNVNALELDDSALYLCASSPEGDSEETQYFGPGTRLLVL.

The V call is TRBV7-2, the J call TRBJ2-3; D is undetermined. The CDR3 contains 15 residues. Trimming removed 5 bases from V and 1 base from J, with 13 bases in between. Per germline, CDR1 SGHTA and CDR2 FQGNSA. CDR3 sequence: CASSPLALGTDTQYF. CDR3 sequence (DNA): TGTGCCAGCAGCCCCTTGGCTCTGGGCACAGATACGCAGTATTTT.

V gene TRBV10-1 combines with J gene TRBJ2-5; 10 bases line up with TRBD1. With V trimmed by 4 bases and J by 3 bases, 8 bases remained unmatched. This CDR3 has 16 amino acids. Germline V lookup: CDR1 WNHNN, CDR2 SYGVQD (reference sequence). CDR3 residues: CASSGAGDRGKETQYF. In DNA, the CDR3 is TGCGCCAGCAGTGGTGCGGGGGACAGGGGTAAAGAGACCCAGTACTTC.

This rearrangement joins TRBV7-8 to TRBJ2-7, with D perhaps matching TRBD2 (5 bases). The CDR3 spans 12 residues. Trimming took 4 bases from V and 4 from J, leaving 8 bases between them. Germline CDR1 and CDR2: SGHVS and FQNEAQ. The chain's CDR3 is CASSSRGYEQYF. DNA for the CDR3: TGTGCCAGCAGCTCCAGAGGGTACGAGCAGTACTTC.

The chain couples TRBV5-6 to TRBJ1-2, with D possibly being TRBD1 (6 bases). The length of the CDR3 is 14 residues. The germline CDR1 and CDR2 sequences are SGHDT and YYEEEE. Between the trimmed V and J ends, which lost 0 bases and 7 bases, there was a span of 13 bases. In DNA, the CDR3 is TGTGCCAGCAGCTTGGACAGGGCGTCTTTTGGCTACACCTTC. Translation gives CASSLDRASFGYTF.

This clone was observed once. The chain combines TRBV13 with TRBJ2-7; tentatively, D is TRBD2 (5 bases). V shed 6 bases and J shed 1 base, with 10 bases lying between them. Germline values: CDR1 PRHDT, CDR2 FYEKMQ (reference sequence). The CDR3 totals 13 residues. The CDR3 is CASSRGSSYEQYF. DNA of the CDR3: TGTGCCAGCAGTCGAGGGTCGTCCTACGAGCAGTACTTC.

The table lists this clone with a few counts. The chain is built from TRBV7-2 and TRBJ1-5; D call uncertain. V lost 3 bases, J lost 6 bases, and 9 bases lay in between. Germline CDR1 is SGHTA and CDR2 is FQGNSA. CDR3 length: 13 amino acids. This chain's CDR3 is CASSFGEPQPQHF. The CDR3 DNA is TGTGCCAGCAGCTTTGGGGAGCCTCAGCCCCAGCATTTT.

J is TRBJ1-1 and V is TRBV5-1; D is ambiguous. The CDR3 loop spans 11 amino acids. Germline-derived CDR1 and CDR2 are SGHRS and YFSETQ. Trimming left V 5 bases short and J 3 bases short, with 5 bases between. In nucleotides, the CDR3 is TGCGCCAGCAGGGCTGACACTGAAGCTTTCTTT. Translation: CASRADTEAFF.

CDR3 sequence (DNA): TGTGCCAGCAGCGTGGGACTGACCTACGAGCAGTACTTC. Its translation is CASSVGLTYEQYF. The rearrangement links TRBV9 to TRBJ2-7, with a weak D call TRBD2 (6 bases). The CDR3 contains 13 residues. V shed 2 bases and J shed 2 bases, with 8 bases lying between them. In germline, CDR1 is SGDLS, CDR2 YYNGEE.

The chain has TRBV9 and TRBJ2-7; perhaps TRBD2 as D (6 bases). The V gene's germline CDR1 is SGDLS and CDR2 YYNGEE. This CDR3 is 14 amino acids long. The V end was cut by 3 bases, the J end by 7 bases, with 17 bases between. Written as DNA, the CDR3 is TGTGCCAGCAGCGGCCCGACGGGAGCCCGGGAGCAGTACTTC. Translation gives CASSGPTGAREQYF.

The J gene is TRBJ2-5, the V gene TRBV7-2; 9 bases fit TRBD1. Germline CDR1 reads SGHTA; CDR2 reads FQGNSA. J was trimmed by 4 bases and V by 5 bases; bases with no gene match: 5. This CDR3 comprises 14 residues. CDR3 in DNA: TGTGCCAGCAGCCACAGGGGGCGAGGAGAGACCCAGTACTTC. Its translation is CASSHRGRGETQYF.

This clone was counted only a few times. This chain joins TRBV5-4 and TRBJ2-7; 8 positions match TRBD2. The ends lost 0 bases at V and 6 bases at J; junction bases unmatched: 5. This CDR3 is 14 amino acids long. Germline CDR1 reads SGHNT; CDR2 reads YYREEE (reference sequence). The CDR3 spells CASSLDLAGGEQYF. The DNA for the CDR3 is TGTGCCAGCAGCTTGGATCTAGCGGGCGGCGAGCAGTACTTC. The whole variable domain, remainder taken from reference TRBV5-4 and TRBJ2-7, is ETGVTQSPTHLIKTRGQQVTLRCSSQSGHNTVSWYQQALGQGPQFIFQYYREEENGRGNFPPRFSGLQFPNYSSELNVNALELDDSALYLCASSLDLAGGEQYFGPGTRLTVT.

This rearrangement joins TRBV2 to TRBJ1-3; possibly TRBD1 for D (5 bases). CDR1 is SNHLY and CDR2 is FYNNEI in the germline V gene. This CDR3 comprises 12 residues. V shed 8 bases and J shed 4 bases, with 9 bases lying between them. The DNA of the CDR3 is TGTGCCAGCTCTGGGGCAGGAAACACCATATATTTT. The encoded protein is CASSGAGNTIYF.

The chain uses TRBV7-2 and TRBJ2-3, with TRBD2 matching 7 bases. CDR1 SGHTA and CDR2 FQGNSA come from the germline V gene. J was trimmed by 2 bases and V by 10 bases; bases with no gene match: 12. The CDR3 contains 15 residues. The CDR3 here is CATSPPGLLTDTQYF. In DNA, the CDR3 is TGTGCCACATCCCCTCCGGGACTACTCACAGATACGCAGTATTTT.

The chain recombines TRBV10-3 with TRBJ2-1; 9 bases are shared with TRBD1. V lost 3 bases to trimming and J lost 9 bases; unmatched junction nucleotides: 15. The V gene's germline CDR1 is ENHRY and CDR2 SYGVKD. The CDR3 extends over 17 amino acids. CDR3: CAISDPMRDRVGGEQFF. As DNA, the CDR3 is TGTGCCATCAGTGACCCTATGCGGGACAGGGTCGGGGGTGAGCAGTTCTTC.

CDR3 in DNA: TGTGCCACCCATGGGGGGTACGAGCAGTACTTC. Amino acids: CATHGGYEQYF. This chain joins TRBV28 and TRBJ2-7; the D gene is possibly TRBD2 (6 bases). This CDR3 spans 11 amino acids. Germline-derived CDR1 and CDR2 are MDHEN and SYDVKM. With 10 bases removed from V and 4 bases from J, the gap between germline ends came to 11 bases. Combining the CDR3 with reference TRBV28 and TRBJ2-7 gives the whole variable domain DVKVTQSSRYLVKRTGEKVFLECVQDMDHENMFWYRQDPGLGLRLIYFSYDVKMKEKGDIPEGYSVSREKKERFSLILESASTNQTSMYLCATHGGYEQYFGPGTRLTVT.